The clone carrying this T cell receptor (beta chain) was picked up a small number of times. The protocol was immunoSEQ multiplex PCR, while the TCRdb copy is restricted to in-frame clones and leaves out a portion. The data contain about 120,000 clones, 58% of them singletons. Germline lookup yields CDR1 LNHDA and CDR2 SQIVND (reference sequence). The CDR3 sequence is 14 residues long. Unmatched junction bases numbered 11, after V lost 9 bases and J lost 3 bases. The data were obtained in a study of cytotoxic CD8 clonotypes in ibrutinib-treated CLL. Study in general: Across the patients, roughly 10 were relapsed/refractory, roughly 14 treatment-naive and roughly 17 IGHV unmutated. By median about 69 months, about 12 had progressed and approximately 15 stayed remitted; responses had been 2 complete and 24 partial.

J is TRBJ2-7 and V is TRBV19; 7 nucleotides match TRBD1. This sample comprised PBMCs, obtained after 24 months of ibrutinib treatment. This clonotype originated in a human donor with chronic lymphocytic leukemia. CDR3 DNA: TGTGCCAGGACGACAGGGCGGGTGGGCTACGAGCAGTACTTC. The encoded protein is CARTTGRVGYEQYF.